Each of the 11 T cell receptor beta chains below was sequenced from the same sample in a study of T cell responses to AZD1222 COVID-19 vaccine. Libraries were prepared by immunoSEQ multiplex PCR; TCRdb keeps only in-frame clonotypes and omits some of them. The profile covers approximately 100,000 clones, with more than 75% appearing a single time and 10% to 15% taken by the ten largest. Material: peripheral blood, obtained on day 0 of AZD1222 vaccination. These receptors were obtained from an adult in good health.

The J gene is TRBJ2-7, the V gene TRBV7-2; either TRBD1 or TRBD2 may supply D (5 bases each). Trimming removed 2 bases from V and 6 bases from J, with 14 bases in between. The CDR3 is made up of 14 amino acids. Germline loops: CDR1 SGHTA, CDR2 FQGNSA. CDR3: CASSLKGPPSEQYF. The CDR3 DNA is TGTGCCAGCAGCTTAAAGGGACCCCCTAGCGAGCAGTACTTC. Drawing the rest from reference TRBV7-2 and TRBJ2-7, the complete variable domain is GAGVSQSPSNKVTEKGKDVELRCDPISGHTALYWYRQSLGQGLEFLIYFQGNSAPDKSGLPSDRFSAERTGGSVSTLTIQRTQQEDSAVYLCASSLKGPPSEQYFGPGTRLTVT.

The chain uses TRBV6-2 or TRBV6-3 and TRBJ2-1; TRBD1 agrees at 9 bases. This CDR3 has 16 amino acids. Germline V gives CDR1 MNHEY, CDR2 SVGEGT. Trimming at V came to 5 bases and at J to 9 bases, leaving 14 bases not matched to a gene. The CDR3: CASSRPPGQGFSEQFF. The CDR3 bases are TGTGCCAGCAGTCGACCTCCGGGACAGGGCTTCAGTGAGCAGTTCTTC.

This chain connects TRBV2 to TRBJ2-2; D may correspond to TRBD1 or TRBD2 (5 bases each). V lost 5 bases and J lost 0, with 10 bases in between. Germline V gene sequence: CDR1 SNHLY, CDR2 FYNNEI. The CDR3 is 15 residues long. CDR3 residues: CASSWDAANTGELFF. As DNA, the CDR3 is TGTGCCAGCAGTTGGGACGCGGCGAACACCGGGGAGCTGTTTTTT.

The chain is built from TRBV5-4 and TRBJ1-6; possible D gene TRBD1, 5 bases. Germline V gives CDR1 SGHNT, CDR2 YYREEE (reference sequence). The V gene lost 0 bases and the J gene lost 7 bases, with 14 bases spanning the gap. The CDR3 loop spans 16 amino acids. The DNA for the CDR3 is TGTGCCAGCAGCTTGGGGGATGGGGCAGGCAATTCACCCCTCCACTTT. It yields the protein CASSLGDGAGNSPLHF.

The J gene is TRBJ1-6, the V gene TRBV19; the D is unclear. The CDR3 is 16 amino acids. Germline CDR1 and CDR2: LNHDA and SQIVND (reference sequence). With 2 bases removed from V and 7 bases from J, the gap between germline ends came to 15 bases. In nucleotides, the CDR3 is TGTGCCAGTAGTATATCCCCTCAAGTGAGGAATTCACCCCTCCACTTT. Protein sequence: CASSISPQVRNSPLHF. Full variable domain (rest looked up from reference TRBV19 and TRBJ1-6): DGGITQSPKYLFRKEGQNVTLSCEQNLNHDAMYWYRQDPGQGLRLIYYSQIVNDFQKGDIAEGYSVSREKKESFPLTVTSAQKNPTAFYLCASSISPQVRNSPLHFGNGTRLTVT.

The V call is TRBV10-1, the J call TRBJ1-1, with D possibly being TRBD1 (6 bases). With 8 bases removed from V and 3 bases from J, the gap between germline ends came to 19 bases. The germline gives CDR1 WNHNN, CDR2 SYGVQD (reference sequence). CDR3 length: 15 amino acids. The CDR3 loop is CASFPNQGWHTEAFF. The CDR3 region has the DNA TGCGCCAGCTTTCCTAACCAGGGGTGGCACACTGAAGCTTTCTTT.

In its sample, this clone was seen once. This chain joins TRBV5-1 and TRBJ2-1, with D perhaps assigned TRBD1 or TRBD2 (5 bases each). This CDR3 is built from 15 residues. Trimming took off 5 bases at V and 1 base at J, with 13 bases between the two ends. CDR1 is SGHRS, CDR2 YFSETQ, per germline. CDR3 loop: CASRQSGPSYNEQFF. The CDR3, as DNA: TGCGCCAGCAGACAGTCGGGGCCATCCTACAATGAGCAGTTCTTC. Based on the CDR3 plus reference TRBV5-1 and TRBJ2-1, the full variable domain is KAGVTQTPRYLIKTRGQQVTLSCSPISGHRSVSWYQQTPGQGLQFLFEYFSETQRNKGNFPGRFSGRQFSNSRSEMNVSTLELGDSALYLCASRQSGPSYNEQFFGPGTRLTVL.

The V call is TRBV9, the J call TRBJ1-5; D may be TRBD1 (5 bases). This CDR3 is 13 amino acids long. Trimming took 3 bases from V and 2 from J, leaving 6 bases between them. Germline lookup yields CDR1 SGDLS and CDR2 YYNGEE. CDR3 sequence reads: CASSGGRNQPQHF. CDR3 in DNA: TGTGCCAGCAGCGGGGGCCGCAATCAGCCCCAGCATTTT.

The chain links TRBV7-3 to TRBJ2-7; 9 bases are shared with TRBD1. Germline loops: CDR1 SGHTA, CDR2 FQGTGA. The length of the CDR3 is 15 residues. V was clipped by 2 bases and J by 2 bases; unmatched bases: 4. In DNA, the CDR3 is TGTGCCAGCAGCTTAGTCGGGACAGGGACCTACGAGCAGTACTTC. Translation gives CASSLVGTGTYEQYF.

This clone was observed a few times. The chain is built from TRBV9 and TRBJ2-1; perhaps TRBD2 as D (6 bases). Trimming pared 1 base from V and 7 bases from J, leaving 15 bases between. CDR3 size: 15 residues. In germline, CDR1 is SGDLS, CDR2 YYNGEE. The CDR3 sequence: CASSVSQRAGNEQFF. As DNA, the CDR3 is TGTGCCAGCAGCGTAAGTCAACGGGCGGGGAATGAGCAGTTCTTC.

This chain uses TRBV14 with TRBJ1-2; 7 nucleotides match TRBD1. This CDR3 comprises 15 residues. Germline V gives CDR1 SGHDN, CDR2 FVKESK. J lost 4 bases, V lost 2 bases, and 7 bases had no gene match. The CDR3 is CASSQRQTGPYGYTF. CDR3 bases: TGTGCCAGCAGCCAACGACAGACAGGGCCCTATGGCTACACCTTC.